A single sample gave rise to the 25 T cell receptor beta chains below, sequenced in a study of cytomegalovirus exposure and HLA in healthy donors. 60 Vbeta and 13 Jbeta primers were used in PCR. Profiling relied on immunoSEQ multiplex PCR, and the TCRdb table lists in-frame clones only, not all of them. The sample shows roughly 130,000 clones, about four fifths of them seen only once. The sample consisted of PBMCs. These receptors were obtained from a man under 40 in good health and CMV-seronegative.

The chain recombines TRBV7-9 with TRBJ2-5, with D unclear. The CDR3 runs to 13 residues. From germline, CDR1 is SEHNR and CDR2 FQNEAQ (reference sequence). Trimming left V 1 base short and J 11 bases short, with 14 bases between. The CDR3 DNA follows: TGTGCCAGCAGCTTAGTGTCCAGGAAAGAGCAGTACTTC. Its protein product is CASSLVSRKEQYF.

The chain has TRBV4-2 and TRBJ2-5; D ambiguous. CDR1 and CDR2 (germline): LGHNA, YNFKEQ. The CDR3 is 16 amino acids. Trimming cost V 0 bases and J 0 bases, with 11 bases left between them. CDR3 in amino acids: CASSQDFRSNQETQYF. The CDR3 DNA follows: TGTGCCAGCAGCCAAGATTTTCGATCTAACCAAGAGACCCAGTACTTC.

The V call is TRBV29-1, the J call TRBJ2-5; 8 bases map to TRBD1. V lost 4 bases, J lost 4 bases, and 5 bases stayed unmatched. Looked up from germline, CDR1 is SQVTM and CDR2 is ANQGSEA. This CDR3 spans 13 amino acids. The CDR3: CSVGPDRGETQYF. As DNA, the CDR3 is TGCAGCGTTGGACCCGACAGGGGAGAGACCCAGTACTTC.

This clone came up once. The chain recombines TRBV2 with TRBJ2-5, with TRBD1 matching over 10 bases. The J call may be faulty, since TRBJ2-7 better matches the DNA end. Germline V gene data show CDR1 as SNHLY and CDR2 as FYNNEI. The CDR3 length is 15 residues. CDR3 coding DNA: TGTGCCAGCAGTGATGCTGGACAGGGGGCCTACGAGCAGTACTTC. Amino acid sequence: CASSDAGQGAYEQYF.

This chain uses TRBV2 with TRBJ2-3, with 8 bases lining up with TRBD1. The germline CDR1 and CDR2 sequences are SNHLY and FYNNEI. Unmatched junction bases numbered 2, after V lost 8 bases and J lost 1 base. This CDR3 comprises 13 residues. The CDR3 region is CASQDRGTDTQYF. The CDR3 region has the DNA TGTGCCAGCCAGGACAGGGGCACAGATACGCAGTATTTT.

The CDR3, as DNA: TGTGCCAGCCTAGAGAGATACACCGGGGAGCTGTTTTTT. This sequence encodes CASLERYTGELFF. The chain is built from TRBV6-6 and TRBJ2-2, with no clear D. Germline CDR1 and CDR2: MNHNY and SVGAGI (reference sequence). Trimming removed 8 bases at V and 3 bases at J, with 10 bases between. The CDR3 length is 13 residues.

This chain connects TRBV4-1 to TRBJ2-1; the D is unclear. The CDR3 covers 14 residues. Germline V gene lookup returns CDR1 MGHRA and CDR2 YSYEKL. The V and J ends lost 4 bases and 3 bases respectively, with 10 bases between them. The CDR3 nucleotides read TGCGCCAGCAGCCTCTGGGCAGACTACAATGAGCAGTTCTTC. Its translation: CASSLWADYNEQFF.

The chain links TRBV7-6 to TRBJ2-2; 10 nucleotides agree with TRBD1. The germline gives CDR1 SGHVS, CDR2 FNYEAQ. V trimming: 3 bases; J trimming: 4 bases; junction bases outside the gene matches: 11. The CDR3 extends over 18 amino acids. Written as DNA, the CDR3 is TGTGCCAGCAGCTTCAAATTTCGACAGGGGGCCCCCACCGGGGAGCTGTTTTTT. Its translation is CASSFKFRQGAPTGELFF.

The chain is built from TRBV10-3 and TRBJ2-7; 9 bases map to TRBD1. Germline lookup yields CDR1 ENHRY and CDR2 SYGVKD. This CDR3 region has 13 residues. V was pared by 4 bases and J by 5 bases, with 3 bases of the junction left unmatched. This chain's CDR3 is CAISGTGVHEQYF. Written as DNA, the CDR3 is TGTGCCATCAGTGGGACAGGGGTACACGAGCAGTACTTC.

This chain joins TRBV9 and TRBJ2-2; 7 bases line up with TRBD2. Germline CDR1 and CDR2: SGDLS and YYNGEE. J was trimmed by 4 bases and V by 0 bases; bases with no gene match: 3. The CDR3 contains 15 residues. The CDR3 bases are TGTGCCAGCAGCGTAGGCGGGAGTGCCACCGGGGAGCTGTTTTTT. The encoded protein is CASSVGGSATGELFF. Full variable domain (remainder filled in from reference TRBV9 and TRBJ2-2): DSGVTQTPKHLITATGQRVTLRCSPRSGDLSVYWYQQSLDQGLQFLIQYYNGEERAKGNILERFSAQQFPDLHSELNLSSLELGDSALYFCASSVGGSATGELFFGEGSRLTVL.

The V and J genes are TRBV7-9 and TRBJ1-2; a weak D match, TRBD1 (5 bases). Trimming took off 1 base at V and 4 bases at J, with 13 bases between the two ends. The CDR3 spans 15 residues. Germline V gene sequence: CDR1 SEHNR, CDR2 FQNEAQ (reference sequence). Here the CDR3 reads CASSLEPAGIYGYTF. As DNA, the CDR3 is TGTGCCAGCAGCTTAGAGCCAGCAGGGATCTATGGCTACACCTTC.

This chain links TRBV28 with TRBJ2-5; 9 bases fit TRBD2. V gave up 7 bases and J gave up 5 bases; unmatched junction bases: 14. The V gene's germline CDR1 is MDHEN and CDR2 SYDVKM. This CDR3 spans 16 amino acids. The CDR3 nucleotides read TGTGCCAGCACTAAGGCTAGCGGGACGCTAGGGGAGACCCAGTACTTC. It is translated as CASTKASGTLGETQYF.

J is TRBJ2-5 and V is TRBV11-2, with 7 bases aligning to TRBD2. The ends lost 6 bases at V and 5 bases at J; junction bases unmatched: 15. This CDR3 is 16 amino acids long. Germline-derived CDR1 and CDR2 are SGHAT and FQNNGV. As DNA, the CDR3 is TGTGCCAGCAGTCTTTGGGGGAGGGTGGAAGGGGAGACCCAGTACTTC. Translation: CASSLWGRVEGETQYF.

The genes are TRBV25-1 and TRBJ1-1, with 12 nucleotides matching TRBD1. The germline gives CDR1 MGHDK, CDR2 SYGVNS. The CDR3 runs to 15 residues. V was clipped by 4 bases and J by 1 base; unmatched bases: 1. DNA of the CDR3: TGTGCCAGCAGTGCGGGACAGGGGGCGAACACTGAAGCTTTCTTT. This gives the protein CASSAGQGANTEAFF.

V gene TRBV5-8 combines with J gene TRBJ1-2; 9 positions match TRBD1. There are 14 residues in the CDR3. Germline V gives CDR1 SGHTS, CDR2 YDEGEE. V shed 4 bases and J 5 bases; nucleotides not matched to a gene: 6. This chain's CDR3 is CASSRGQGPYGYTF. The CDR3 DNA reads as TGTGCCAGCAGCCGGGGACAGGGTCCATATGGCTACACCTTC. Looking up the rest from reference TRBV5-8 and TRBJ1-2 gives the full variable domain: EAGVTQSPTHLIKTRGQQATLRCSPISGHTSVYWYQQALGLGLQFLLWYDEGEERNRGNFPPRFSGRQFPNYSSELNVNALELEDSALYLCASSRGQGPYGYTFGSGTRLTVV.

This CDR3 reads CASSSTGSGANVLTF. For the CDR3, the DNA is TGTGCCAGCAGTTCAACAGGGTCTGGGGCCAACGTCCTGACTTTC. The chain couples TRBV6-5 to TRBJ2-6, with D perhaps matching TRBD1 (6 bases). Germline V gene sequence: CDR1 MNHEY, CDR2 SVGAGI. Trimming pared 4 bases from V and 1 base from J, leaving 8 bases between. The CDR3 extends over 15 amino acids.

The chain uses TRBV9 and TRBJ2-3; 8 bases map to TRBD1. The CDR3 covers 13 residues. Per the germline V gene, CDR1 is SGDLS and CDR2 is YYNGEE. The ends lost 2 bases at V and 6 bases at J; junction bases unmatched: 2. The CDR3 DNA reads TGTGCCAGCAGCGTTCAGGGGGCGGATACGCAGTATTTT. It is translated as CASSVQGADTQYF.

The chain joins TRBV19 to TRBJ1-5; 7 nucleotides line up with TRBD1. CDR3 length: 14 amino acids. Germline V lookup: CDR1 LNHDA, CDR2 SQIVND (reference sequence). V shed 0 bases and J 7 bases; nucleotides not matched to a gene: 3. The CDR3 DNA reads as TGTGCCAGTAGTATAGATTCAGGGGGGCAGCCCCAGCATTTT. As protein: CASSIDSGGQPQHF.

The sample holds a few counts of this clone. The rearrangement links TRBV4-1 to TRBJ1-2, with D tentatively TRBD1 (6 bases). Trimming took 0 bases from V and 3 from J, leaving 17 bases between them. The CDR3 sequence is 17 residues long. The germline V gene encodes CDR1 MGHRA and CDR2 YSYEKL. The CDR3 loop is CASSQDTHRASDYGYTF. CDR3 DNA: TGCGCCAGCAGCCAAGATACCCACAGGGCATCGGACTATGGCTACACCTTC.

The chain couples TRBV7-8 to TRBJ2-7; 10 nucleotides match TRBD2. J lost 2 bases, V lost 0 bases, and 7 bases had no gene match. This CDR3 has 17 residues. CDR1 is SGHVS, CDR2 FQNEAQ, per germline. The DNA for the CDR3 is TGTGCCAGCAGCTTAGCTAGGGTGGGGACTAGCGCCTACGAGCAGTACTTC. This translates into CASSLARVGTSAYEQYF.

The J gene is TRBJ1-1, the V gene TRBV10-3; D is undetermined. Germline CDR1 is ENHRY and CDR2 is SYGVKD. The CDR3 sequence is 13 residues long. V lost 8 bases and J lost 5, with 15 bases in between. CDR3 nucleotides: TGTGCCATCGGTCCCACCAAGGAGACTGAAGCTTTCTTT. It translates to CAIGPTKETEAFF.

The chain couples TRBV9 to TRBJ1-1, with D maybe TRBD1 (6 bases). Per germline, CDR1 SGDLS and CDR2 YYNGEE. The CDR3 length is 13 residues. Trimming cost V 4 bases and J 6 bases, with 13 bases left between them. CDR3 residues: CASSTRQESEAFF. The CDR3 region has the DNA TGTGCCAGCAGCACCCGACAGGAATCTGAAGCTTTCTTT.

The chain recombines TRBV2 with TRBJ1-5; D is undetermined. Trimming took off 1 base at V and 0 bases at J, with 7 bases between the two ends. The CDR3 is made up of 15 amino acids. Per the germline V gene, CDR1 is SNHLY and CDR2 is FYNNEI. CDR3: CASSEGPYSNQPQHF. CDR3 nucleotide sequence: TGTGCCAGCAGTGAAGGGCCGTATAGCAATCAGCCCCAGCATTTT. Looking up the rest from reference TRBV2 and TRBJ1-5 gives the full variable domain: EPEVTQTPSHQVTQMGQEVILRCVPISNHLYFYWYRQILGQKVEFLVSFYNNEISEKSEIFDDQFSVERPDGSNFTLKIRSTKLEDSAMYFCASSEGPYSNQPQHFGDGTRLSIL.

CDR3 protein: CASSRTGELFF. The CDR3 region has the DNA TGTGCCAGTTCCCGCACCGGGGAGCTGTTTTTT. The rearrangement joins TRBV19 to TRBJ2-2; D remains ambiguous. Germline V lookup: CDR1 LNHDA, CDR2 SQIVND (reference sequence). Trimming took 8 bases from V and 4 from J, leaving 5 bases between them. The CDR3 loop spans 11 amino acids.

V and J are TRBV28 and TRBJ2-2, with 8 bases that match TRBD2. There are 18 residues in the CDR3. From germline, CDR1 is MDHEN and CDR2 SYDVKM. Trimming cost V 3 bases and J 3 bases; bases outside gene matches: 12. The CDR3 DNA sequence: TGTGCCAGCAGTTTTGGGACTAGATGGGGGGATTACACCGGGGAGCTGTTTTTT. Translated: CASSFGTRWGDYTGELFF.